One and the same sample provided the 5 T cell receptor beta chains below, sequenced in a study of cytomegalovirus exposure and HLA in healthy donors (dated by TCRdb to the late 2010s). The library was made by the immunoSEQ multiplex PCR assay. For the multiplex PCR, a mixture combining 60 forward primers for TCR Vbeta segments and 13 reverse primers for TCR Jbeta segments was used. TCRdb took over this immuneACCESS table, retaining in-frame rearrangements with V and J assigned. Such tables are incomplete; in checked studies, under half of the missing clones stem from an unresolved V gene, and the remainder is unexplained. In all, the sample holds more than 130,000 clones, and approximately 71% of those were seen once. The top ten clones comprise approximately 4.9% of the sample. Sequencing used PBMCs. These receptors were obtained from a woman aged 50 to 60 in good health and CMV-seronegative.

Here the CDR3 reads CASNRGNQPQHF. The DNA of the CDR3 is TGTGCCAGTAACAGGGGCAATCAGCCCCAGCATTTT. V is TRBV19 and J is TRBJ1-5; D possibly corresponds to TRBD1 (6 bases). The CDR3 consists of 12 residues. Germline CDR1 and CDR2: LNHDA and SQIVND (reference sequence). The V and J ends lost 7 bases and 2 bases respectively, with 6 bases between them.

The CDR3 here is CASSQQGAQDTQYF. The CDR3 nucleotides read TGTGCCAGCAGCCAACAGGGGGCGCAGGATACGCAGTATTTT. V usage is TRBV7-3 and J usage is TRBJ2-3, with 9 nucleotides matching TRBD1. The CDR3 extends over 14 amino acids. The V gene end was trimmed by 5 bases and the J gene end by 6 bases; junction bases not matched to a gene: 6. CDR1 and CDR2 from the germline V gene are SGHTA and FQGTGA. The whole variable domain, remainder taken from reference TRBV7-3 and TRBJ2-3, is GAGVSQTPSNKVTEKGKYVELRCDPISGHTALYWYRQSLGQGPEFLIYFQGTGAADDSGLPNDRFFAVRPEGSVSTLKIQRTERGDSAVYLCASSQQGAQDTQYFGPGTRLTVL.

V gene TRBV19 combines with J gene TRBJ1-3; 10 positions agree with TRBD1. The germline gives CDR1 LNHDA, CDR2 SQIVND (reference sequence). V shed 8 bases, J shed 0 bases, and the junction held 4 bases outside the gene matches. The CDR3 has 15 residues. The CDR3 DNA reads TGTGCCAGTGGGACAGGGGTCGGCTCTGGAAACACCATATATTTT. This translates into CASGTGVGSGNTIYF.

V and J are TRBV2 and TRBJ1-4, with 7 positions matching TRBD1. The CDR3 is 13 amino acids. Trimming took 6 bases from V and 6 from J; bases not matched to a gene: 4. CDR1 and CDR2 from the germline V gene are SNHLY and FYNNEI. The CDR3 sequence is CASRRQGDEKLFF. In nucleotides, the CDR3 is TGTGCCAGCAGGCGACAGGGTGATGAAAAACTGTTTTTT.

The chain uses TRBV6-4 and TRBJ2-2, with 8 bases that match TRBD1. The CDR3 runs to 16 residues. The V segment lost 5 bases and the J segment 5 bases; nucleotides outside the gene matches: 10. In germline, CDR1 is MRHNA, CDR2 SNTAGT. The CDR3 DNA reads TGTGCCAGCAGTAACCCCGACAGGGGACAAACCGGGGAGCTGTTTTTT. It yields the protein CASSNPDRGQTGELFF.